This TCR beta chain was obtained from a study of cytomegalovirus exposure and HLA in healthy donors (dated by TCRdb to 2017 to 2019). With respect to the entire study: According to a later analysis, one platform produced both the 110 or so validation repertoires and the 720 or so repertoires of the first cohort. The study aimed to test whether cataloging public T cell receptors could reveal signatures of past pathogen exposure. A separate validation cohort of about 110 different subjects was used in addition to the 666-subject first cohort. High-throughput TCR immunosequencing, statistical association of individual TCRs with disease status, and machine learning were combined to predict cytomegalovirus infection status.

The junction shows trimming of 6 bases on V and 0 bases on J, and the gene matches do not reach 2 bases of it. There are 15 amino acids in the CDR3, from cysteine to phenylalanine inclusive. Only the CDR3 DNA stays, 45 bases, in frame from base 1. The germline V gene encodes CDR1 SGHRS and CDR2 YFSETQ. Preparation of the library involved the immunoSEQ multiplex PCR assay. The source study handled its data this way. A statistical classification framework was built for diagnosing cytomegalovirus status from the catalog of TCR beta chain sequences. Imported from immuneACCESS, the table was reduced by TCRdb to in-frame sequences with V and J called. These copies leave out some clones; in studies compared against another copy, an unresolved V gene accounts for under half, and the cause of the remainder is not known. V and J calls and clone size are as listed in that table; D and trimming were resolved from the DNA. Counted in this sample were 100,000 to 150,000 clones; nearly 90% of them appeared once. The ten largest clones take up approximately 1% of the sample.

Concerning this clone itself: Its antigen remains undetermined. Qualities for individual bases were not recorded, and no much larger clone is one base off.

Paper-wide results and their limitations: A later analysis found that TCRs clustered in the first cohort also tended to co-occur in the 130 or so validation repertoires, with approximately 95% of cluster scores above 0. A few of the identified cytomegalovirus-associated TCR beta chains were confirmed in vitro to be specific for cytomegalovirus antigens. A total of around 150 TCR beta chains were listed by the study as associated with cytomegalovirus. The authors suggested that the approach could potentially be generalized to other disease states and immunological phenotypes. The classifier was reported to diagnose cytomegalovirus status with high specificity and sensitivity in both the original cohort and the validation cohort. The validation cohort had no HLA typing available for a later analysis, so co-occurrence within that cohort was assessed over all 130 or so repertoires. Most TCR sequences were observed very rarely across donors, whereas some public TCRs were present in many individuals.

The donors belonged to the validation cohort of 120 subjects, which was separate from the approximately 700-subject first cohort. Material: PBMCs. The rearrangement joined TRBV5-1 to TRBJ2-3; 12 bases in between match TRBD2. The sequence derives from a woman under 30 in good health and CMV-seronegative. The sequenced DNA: TGCGCCAGCAAACTAGCGGGGGGAAGCACAGATACGCAGTATTTT. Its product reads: CASKLAGGSTDTQYF.